This TCR beta chain was captured by sequencing in a study of OX40 agonist ivuxolimab in advanced cancers. Overall study context: The mean age was 60 years, ranging from roughly 23 to 80, with less than 90% of participants male. Partial responses were achieved by three patients, one with hepatocellular carcinoma and two with cutaneous melanoma.

The method was immunoSEQ multiplex PCR; TCRdb's version includes in-frame clones alone and lacks a portion of them. The sample contains some 57,000 clones, about four fifths of which appear only once. Autoimmune disease history or systemic immunosuppression led to patient exclusion. The specimen was CD4+ or CD8+ T cells sorted from blood, collected in a trial of the OX40 agonist ivuxolimab. This TCR was recovered from an adult with an advanced solid tumor such as melanoma, head and neck, liver or kidney cancer.

CDR3 sequence: CASRGYNEQFF. CDR3 bases: TGTGCCAGTAGGGGTTACAATGAGCAGTTCTTC. This chain joins TRBV19 and TRBJ2-1; D unresolved. CDR3 length: 11 amino acids. The germline V gene encodes CDR1 LNHDA and CDR2 SQIVND (reference sequence). V was clipped by 6 bases and J by 4 bases, with 4 bases between them. Full variable domain (remainder filled in from reference TRBV19 and TRBJ2-1): DGGITQSPKYLFRKEGQNVTLSCEQNLNHDAMYWYRQDPGQGLRLIYYSQIVNDFQKGDIAEGYSVSREKKESFPLTVTSAQKNPTAFYLCASRGYNEQFFGPGTRLTVL.